This T cell receptor (beta chain) was recovered during a study of cytomegalovirus exposure and HLA in healthy donors. Study findings and constraints: Of the V segments, some could not be distinguished, including TRBV6-2 and TRBV6-3, and were excluded. In a later analysis, HLA-associated TCR beta chains were more clonally expanded than equally common others.

PCR was performed using 60 Vbeta and 13 Jbeta primers. The protocol was immunoSEQ multiplex PCR, while the TCRdb copy is restricted to in-frame clones and leaves out a portion. There are about 90,000 clones in the sample, with roughly 3.5% held by the top ten. On this clone itself: Its specificity is not known.

CDR3 length: 14 residues. The trim removed 5 bases at V and 3 bases at J, leaving 7 bases unmatched. Germline V lookup: CDR1 SGHTA, CDR2 FQGNSA. The chain joins TRBV7-2 to TRBJ2-7; 7 bases fit TRBD2. The source is a woman aged 25 to 39 in good health and CMV-seronegative. The material sequenced was PBMCs. The CDR3 here is CASSDTGLGYEQYF. The CDR3 DNA sequence: TGTGCCAGCAGCGACACCGGACTAGGCTACGAGCAGTACTTC.